This entry is about one T cell receptor beta chain. The record originates from a study of blood T cell repertoires in COVID-19. Study summary: Samples of COVID-19 (acute and convalescent) were obtained from the United States, Italy and Spain. The analysed material was cDNA or gDNA that came from T cells, B-cell-depleted T cells, or PBMCs.

Cohorts were based on clinical histories the participants reported. Measured with immunoSEQ multiplex PCR; TCRdb has only the in-frame clones, and not every one. This table holds 110,000 to 150,000 clones, about 90% found once. The sequenced sample was PBMCs or T cells enriched from blood (not recorded which). This clonotype originated in a man in his sixties who had recovered from COVID-19.

CDR3 coding DNA: TGTGCCAGCAGCCGCAGGGGGCGAAACAATGAGCAGTTCTTC. It codes for CASSRRGRNNEQFF. The chain is built from TRBV11-2 and TRBJ2-1; 8 bases match TRBD1. This CDR3 is 14 amino acids long. Germline trimming cut 5 bases from V and 5 bases from J; bases unmatched to any gene: 5. CDR1 and CDR2 from the germline V gene are SGHAT and FQNNGV. The full variable domain, completed using reference TRBV11-2 and TRBJ2-1, is EAGVAQSPRYKIIEKRQSVAFWCNPISGHATLYWYQQILGQGPKLLIQFQNNGVVDDSQLPKDRFSAERLKGVDSTLKIQPAKLEDSAVYLCASSRRGRNNEQFFGPGTRLTVL.